This T cell receptor beta chain was sequenced in a study of regulatory T cells in long-lasting Graves disease. This CDR3 spans 13 amino acids. V lost 6 bases to trimming and J lost 0 bases, with 8 bases between them. From germline, CDR1 is MDHEN and CDR2 SYDVKM. With regard to this clonotype: A much larger clone is a single base away; this may be a read error.

Library construction for TCR beta used iRepertoire HTBI primers and Arm-PCR of CDR3 regions. In TCRdb, the multiplex PCR reads were re-called with MiXCR into one record per CDR3 protein. The data show fewer than 400,000 distinct CDR3 sequences, around a fifth seen once. As to time point: persistent/refractory GD, antithyroid drugs over 5 years with positive TRAb. Researchers made the TCR library from RNA that was extracted from PBMCs. The V call is TRBV28, the J call TRBJ2-5; D is ambiguous. The source is a female donor with Graves disease. The specimen was peripheral blood mononuclear cells (PBMCs), collected when the disease was refractory, from a patient treated with antithyroid drugs. This CDR3 is CASRVRDQETQYF. DNA for the CDR3: TGTGCCAGCAGAGTCCGGGACCAAGAGACCCAGTACTTC.